Sequencing of this T cell receptor (beta chain) was carried out in a study of shared clonotypes between healthy human individuals. Data came from immunoSEQ multiplex PCR; TCRdb stores just in-frame clones and leaves some out. The sample carries about 490,000 clones, 75% to 85% recorded once. CDR1 is SNHLY, CDR2 FYNNEI, per germline. The V end lost 7 bases, the J end lost 2 bases, and 12 bases lay between the germline ends. This CDR3 has 13 residues. Material: PBMCs. The chain combines TRBV2 with TRBJ2-7; D is unresolved. This TCR was recovered from a woman in her 40s in good health. Some clones in this sample may be carry-over from other donors' samples. CDR3 coding DNA: TGTGCCAGCAAGGCTTGGAGTCCCTACGAGCAGTACTTC. Translating it yields CASKAWSPYEQYF. The full variable domain, rest sourced from reference TRBV2 and TRBJ2-7, is EPEVTQTPSHQVTQMGQEVILRCVPISNHLYFYWYRQILGQKVEFLVSFYNNEISEKSEIFDDQFSVERPDGSNFTLKIRSTKLEDSAMYFCASKAWSPYEQYFGPGTRLTVT.